The 21 T cell receptor beta chains presented below share a single source sample, sequenced in a study of PD-1 blockade in classical Hodgkin lymphoma. Time point in this sample: cycle 4 day 1 (C4D1), after less than 7 weeks of nivolumab. Each of the patients experienced relapse following autologous stem cell transplantation, and their brentuximab vedotin exposure differed. Profiled with immunoSEQ multiplex PCR; TCRdb holds only in-frame clones, not every one. Altogether 57,000 or so clones are present, 70% to 90% being singletons, with the ten largest covering approximately 8.4%. The sample was peripheral blood mononuclear cells (PBMCs), taken before the fourth cycle of nivolumab. The receptors here all came from a human donor with classical Hodgkin lymphoma.

This clone was picked up a small number of times. The CDR3: CAWSSPQGWAEAFF. CDR3 nucleotides: TGTGCCTGGAGCTCCCCCCAGGGTTGGGCTGAAGCTTTCTTT. The V and J genes are TRBV30 and TRBJ1-1; maybe TRBD1 (5 bases). The CDR3 runs to 14 residues. Trimming shortened V by 3 bases and J by 6 bases, and 17 bases separated the two germline ends. Per the germline V gene, CDR1 is GTSNPN and CDR2 is SVGIG (reference sequence). The full variable domain, rest sourced from reference TRBV30 and TRBJ1-1, is SQTIHQWPATLVQPVGSPLSLECTVEGTSNPNLYWYRQAAGRGLQLLFYSVGIGQISSEVPQNLSASRPQDRQFILSSKKLLLSDSGFYLCAWSSPQGWAEAFFGQGTRLTVV.

This rearrangement joins TRBV19 to TRBJ2-5; possibly TRBD1 or TRBD2 for D (5 bases each). The germline CDR1 and CDR2 sequences are LNHDA and SQIVND (reference sequence). This CDR3 has 15 amino acids. The V end lost 1 base, the J end lost 1 base, and 10 bases lay between the germline ends. The CDR3 bases are TGTGCCAGTAGTATAGTTGGGGCGGGCCAAGAGACCCAGTACTTC. Translated: CASSIVGAGQETQYF.

V and J are TRBV4-1 and TRBJ2-7, with D uncertain. This CDR3 has 14 amino acids. The germline gives CDR1 MGHRA, CDR2 YSYEKL. Deletions cut 1 base from V and 1 base from J, with 8 bases between. DNA for the CDR3: TGCGCCAGCAGCCAAGGCCGTGGATCCTACGAGCAGTACTTC. It yields the protein CASSQGRGSYEQYF.

A remark on this clone: This same CDR3 is encoded by further DNA sequences in the sample. The chain links TRBV5-1 to TRBJ2-3; D is uncertain. The germline V gene encodes CDR1 SGHRS and CDR2 YFSETQ. V was cut by 0 bases and J by 3 bases, with 5 bases left in between. This CDR3 has 13 residues. As DNA, the CDR3 is TGCGCCAGCAGCTTGGGTAGTACAGATACGCAGTATTTT. Amino acids: CASSLGSTDTQYF.

The chain recombines TRBV2 with TRBJ2-3; D might be TRBD1 (5 bases). The CDR3 runs 14 residues. Germline V gives CDR1 SNHLY, CDR2 FYNNEI. V was pared by 5 bases and J by 2 bases, with 11 bases between. CDR3 region: CASSTGLFTDTQYF. The CDR3 DNA reads TGTGCCAGCAGTACAGGCTTATTCACAGATACGCAGTATTTT.

The gene calls are TRBV30 and TRBJ1-2; D may be TRBD1 (5 bases). Deletions cut 8 bases from V and 3 bases from J, with 10 bases between. CDR3 length: 11 amino acids. Germline V gene data show CDR1 as GTSNPN and CDR2 as SVGIG (reference sequence). CDR3 protein: CAEEGDYGYTF. In nucleotides, the CDR3 is TGTGCCGAGGAAGGGGACTATGGCTACACCTTC.

This clone has just one count. The V call is TRBV28, the J call TRBJ1-4; D is unresolved. Trimming cost V 6 bases and J 8 bases, with 13 bases left between them. In germline, CDR1 is MDHEN, CDR2 SYDVKM. This CDR3 has 13 residues. This CDR3 is CASSRHRGEKLFF. The DNA for the CDR3 is TGTGCCAGCAGCCGCCACCGAGGAGAAAAACTGTTTTTT.

V is TRBV30 and J is TRBJ2-2, with D hard to call. This CDR3 region has 12 residues. CDR1 is GTSNPN, CDR2 SVGIG, per germline (reference sequence). Trimming removed 7 bases from V and 1 base from J, with 7 bases in between. The DNA of the CDR3 is TGTGCCTCCCTTGGGAACACCGGGGAGCTGTTTTTT. Encoded protein: CASLGNTGELFF.

Only a few counts were recorded for this clone. This rearrangement joins TRBV6-5 to TRBJ1-4; tentatively, D is TRBD1 (5 bases). The CDR3 loop spans 16 amino acids. Trimming took off 2 bases at V and 5 bases at J, with 15 bases between the two ends. Germline V CDR1 and CDR2: MNHEY, SVGAGI. The DNA for the CDR3 is TGTGCCAGCAGTTACAGAACGACAGTGGGAAATGAAAAACTGTTTTTT. Translation: CASSYRTTVGNEKLFF.

The chain employs TRBV7-9 and TRBJ2-3, with D possibly matching TRBD2 (6 bases). CDR1 and CDR2 from the germline V gene are SEHNR and FQNEAQ (reference sequence). The CDR3 is 15 residues long. V lost 1 base, J lost 1 base, and 9 bases lay in between. The CDR3 coding sequence is TGTGCCAGCAGCTTAGTTAGCGGCCGCACAGATACGCAGTATTTT. As protein: CASSLVSGRTDTQYF. Drawing the rest from reference TRBV7-9 and TRBJ2-3, the complete variable domain is DTGVSQNPRHKITKRGQNVTFRCDPISEHNRLYWYRQTLGQGPEFLTYFQNEAQLEKSRLLSDRFSAERPKGSFSTLEIQRTEQGDSAMYLCASSLVSGRTDTQYFGPGTRLTVL.

This chain links TRBV6-1 with TRBJ2-2, with 7 bases aligning to TRBD1. Unmatched junction bases numbered 6, after V lost 8 bases and J lost 0 bases. Germline CDR1 is MNHNS and CDR2 is SASEGT. The CDR3 is made up of 15 amino acids. CDR3 nucleotide sequence: TGTGCCAGCCTGGTCACAGGGGCGAACACCGGGGAGCTGTTTTTT. This encodes CASLVTGANTGELFF.

This rearrangement joins TRBV5-1 to TRBJ2-1; 10 bases align to TRBD2. The V gene end was trimmed by 6 bases and the J gene end by 5 bases; junction bases not matched to a gene: 8. Germline CDR1 reads SGHRS; CDR2 reads YFSETQ. The CDR3 consists of 15 residues. The CDR3: CASNPASGGHNEQFF. CDR3 nucleotide sequence: TGCGCCAGCAATCCCGCTAGCGGGGGCCACAATGAGCAGTTCTTC.

The V call is TRBV6-6, the J call TRBJ2-3; the match to TRBD1 covers 7 bases. CDR1 is MNHNY and CDR2 is SVGAGI in the germline V gene (reference sequence). The length of the CDR3 is 13 residues. V was clipped by 5 bases and J by 3 bases; unmatched bases: 2. Written as DNA, the CDR3 is TGTGCCAGCAGTCGACAGGGTACAGATACGCAGTATTTT. Translated, it gives CASSRQGTDTQYF.

About this clone itself: An end of the junction does not agree with germline; a read error may underlie this. This rearrangement joins TRBV7-9 to TRBJ1-6; D is unclear. The germline CDR1 and CDR2 sequences are SEHNR and FQNEAQ (reference sequence). The CDR3 runs 16 residues. This CDR3 is CASSLLRSSHNSPLHF. The CDR3 DNA follows: TGTGCCAGCAGCTTACTTCGATCCTCCCATAATTCACCCCTCCACTTT.

Written as DNA, the CDR3 is TGCGCCAGCAGCTTGGTTCCTAGCGAATTAAATGAGCAGTTCTTC. This gives the protein CASSLVPSELNEQFF. The V gene is TRBV5-1, the J gene TRBJ2-1; D perhaps matches TRBD2 (6 bases). Germline assignment: CDR1 SGHRS and CDR2 YFSETQ. The CDR3 consists of 15 residues. V was pared by 0 bases and J by 7 bases, with 14 bases between. Based on the CDR3 plus reference TRBV5-1 and TRBJ2-1, the full variable domain is KAGVTQTPRYLIKTRGQQVTLSCSPISGHRSVSWYQQTPGQGLQFLFEYFSETQRNKGNFPGRFSGRQFSNSRSEMNVSTLELGDSALYLCASSLVPSELNEQFFGPGTRLTVL.

The J gene is TRBJ1-1, the V gene TRBV5-1; TRBD1 aligns across 7 bases. The trim removed 5 bases at V and 4 bases at J, leaving 8 bases unmatched. Germline loops: CDR1 SGHRS, CDR2 YFSETQ. The CDR3 is 14 residues long. CDR3 residues: CASRQGSSGTEAFF. In DNA, the CDR3 is TGCGCCAGCAGACAGGGGTCTTCCGGCACTGAAGCTTTCTTT.

This clone was seen more than once but under ten times. This rearrangement joins TRBV6-6 to TRBJ2-7, with 10 bases lining up with TRBD2. V shed 0 bases and J 4 bases; nucleotides not matched to a gene: 3. The CDR3 is made up of 15 amino acids. Germline-derived CDR1 and CDR2 are MNHNY and SVGAGI (reference sequence). CDR3 protein: CASSYSSSGGYEQYF. CDR3 DNA: TGTGCCAGCAGTTACTCTTCTAGCGGGGGTTACGAGCAGTACTTC.

About this clone: Other DNA sequences from this sample encode an identical CDR3 as well. The rearrangement links TRBV11-2 to TRBJ2-6, with D possibly matching TRBD1 (6 bases). This CDR3 is built from 16 residues. Germline values: CDR1 SGHAT, CDR2 FQNNGV. V lost 6 bases and J lost 4, with 16 bases in between. The CDR3 nucleotides read TGTGCCAGCAGTCAACAGGGTCTAGGGGGGGCCAACGTCCTGACTTTC. Translation gives CASSQQGLGGANVLTF. Variable domain in full (rest from reference TRBV11-2 and TRBJ2-6): EAGVAQSPRYKIIEKRQSVAFWCNPISGHATLYWYQQILGQGPKLLIQFQNNGVVDDSQLPKDRFSAERLKGVDSTLKIQPAKLEDSAVYLCASSQQGLGGANVLTFGAGSRLTVL.

The gene calls are TRBV5-6 and TRBJ1-4, with D possibly TRBD1 on 5 matching bases. Between the trimmed V and J ends, which lost 9 bases and 8 bases, there was a span of 26 bases. Per germline, CDR1 SGHDT and CDR2 YYEEEE. The CDR3 contains 16 residues. CDR3 in DNA: TGTGCCACCTCGATTTCGGGACGACGGATAGAAGAAAAACTGTTTTTT. Protein: CATSISGRRIEEKLFF.

About this clone: The same CDR3 arises from other DNA sequences in this sample as well. CDR3 in DNA: TGTGCCAGCAGCTCCAGTGGGGGGGAGACCCAGTACTTC. The encoded protein is CASSSSGGETQYF. The chain links TRBV7-9 to TRBJ2-5; the D gene is possibly TRBD2 (6 bases). Germline V gene lookup returns CDR1 SEHNR and CDR2 FQNEAQ (reference sequence). This CDR3 spans 13 amino acids. Trimming took 4 bases from V and 5 from J, leaving 11 bases between them.

The rearrangement joins TRBV14 to TRBJ1-6, with D hard to call. Germline V gene data show CDR1 as SGHDN and CDR2 as FVKESK. This CDR3 is built from 14 residues. The ends were cut back, 0 bases at V and 8 bases at J, with 8 bases in the middle. The CDR3 nucleotides are TGTGCCAGCAGCCAAGAAAGCGCCCATTCACCCCTCCACTTT. It yields the protein CASSQESAHSPLHF.